This TCR beta chain appears in the sequencing data of a study of OX40 agonist ivuxolimab in advanced cancers. Study-level findings and limits: Within 6 weeks, CD4+ and CD8+ blood T cells expanded clonally at 0.1 to 3.0 mg/kg. Partial responders at 0.1-3.0 mg/kg had among the lowest clonal expansion.

Note on this clone: Its antigen is as yet unknown.

Repertoires were generated with immunoSEQ multiplex PCR, while TCRdb's copy carries only in-frame clones and drops some. The sample includes 60,000 to 65,000 clones, about 90% of them seen just once. Losses at the gene ends were 2 bases for V and 4 bases for J; bases not matched to a gene: 2. This CDR3 contains 13 residues. Germline CDR1 reads GTSNPN; CDR2 reads SVGIG (reference sequence). The sequence was collected from an adult with an advanced solid tumor such as melanoma, head and neck, liver or kidney cancer. The rearrangement joins TRBV30 to TRBJ1-5, with 7 bases fitting TRBD1. The sample consisted of CD4+ or CD8+ T cells sorted from blood, taken in a trial of the OX40 agonist ivuxolimab. This chain's CDR3 is CAWSTGANQPQHF. DNA for the CDR3: TGTGCCTGGAGTACAGGGGCGAATCAGCCCCAGCATTTT.